Below, one TCR beta chain is given with its context. The data are from a study of shared clonotypes between healthy human individuals. Profiled with immunoSEQ multiplex PCR; TCRdb holds only in-frame clones, not every one. The table has about 600,000 clones, around 80% seen once. The CDR3 is 12 residues long. Germline CDR1 and CDR2: LNHDA and SQIVND (reference sequence). V gave up 4 bases and J gave up 4 bases, with 7 bases separating them. Genomic DNA of unsorted samples came from about 100 million PBMCs. This receptor was identified in a woman between 40 and 55 years old in good health. Some clones in this sample may be carry-over from other donors' samples. The specimen was PBMCs. The rearrangement joins TRBV19 to TRBJ2-5; the D call may be TRBD1 or TRBD2 (6 bases each). The CDR3 DNA reads as TGTGCCAGTAGTAAGGGGGGAGAGACCCAGTACTTC. This translates into CASSKGGETQYF.